Below are 8 T cell receptor beta chains sequenced from a single sample in a study of CD8 T cells in ankylosing spondylitis. One entry per CDR3 protein, called by TCRdb with MiXCR from the 5' RACE reads. The sample carries about 400,000 distinct CDR3 sequences, 20% to 25% recorded once. Sequencing was performed on blood, either unsorted or a sorted T cell fraction (not recorded which). Receptors originate from a male donor with ankylosing spondylitis or in good health (not recorded which).

The chain is built from TRBV10-3 and TRBJ2-7; 7 bases line up with TRBD1. The CDR3 extends over 16 amino acids. V trimming: 4 bases; J trimming: 0 bases; junction bases outside the gene matches: 9. The germline CDR1 and CDR2 sequences are ENHRY and SYGVKD. The CDR3 sequence is CAISGPRTGLSYEQYF. The CDR3 DNA sequence: TGTGCCATCAGTGGCCCGCGGACAGGCCTCTCCTACGAGCAGTACTTC.

This clonotype was counted only a few times. CDR3: CATRGSGDFEQFF. The CDR3 bases are TGTGCCACCAGGGGTAGCGGGGATTTTGAGCAGTTCTTC. V usage is TRBV24-1 and J usage is TRBJ2-1, with 8 positions matching TRBD2. Germline V CDR1 and CDR2: KGHDR, SFDVKD. V dropped 7 bases and J dropped 9; count of bases not matched to a gene: 7. The CDR3 has 13 amino acids.

This clonotype was detected a few times. CDR3 DNA: TGTGCCAGCAGCCCAGACCGGGAGGTGAACACTGAAGCTTTCTTT. Translating it yields CASSPDREVNTEAFF. The rearrangement uses TRBV28 and TRBJ1-1; D not certain. Trimming cost V 6 bases and J 0 bases, with 14 bases left between them. CDR1 is MDHEN and CDR2 is SYDVKM in the germline V gene. The CDR3 runs to 15 residues.

This clonotype was counted only a few times. The chain recombines TRBV6-1 with TRBJ2-1, with 7 nucleotides matching TRBD1. Germline V gene data show CDR1 as MNHNS and CDR2 as SASEGT. The CDR3 runs 15 residues. Trimming took 4 bases from V and 5 from J; bases not matched to a gene: 8. CDR3 in amino acids: CASSGRGSVDNEQFF. CDR3 bases: TGTGCCAGCAGTGGCAGGGGGAGCGTCGACAATGAGCAGTTCTTC.

This clonotype was detected a few times. This chain joins TRBV4-1 and TRBJ2-1; D perhaps matches TRBD2 (5 bases). V gave up 1 base and J gave up 5 bases, with 12 bases separating them. Germline assignment: CDR1 MGHRA and CDR2 YSYEKL. The CDR3 extends over 15 amino acids. CDR3 DNA sequence: TGCGCCAGCAGCCAAGCCGTCCAGCGGAACAATGAGCAGTTCTTC. Translated, it gives CASSQAVQRNNEQFF.

The rearrangement links TRBV3-1 to TRBJ2-7, with 8 bases aligning to TRBD2. Germline assignment: CDR1 LGHDT and CDR2 YNNKEL (reference sequence). V was pared by 1 base and J by 0 bases, with 8 bases of the junction left unmatched. This CDR3 comprises 17 residues. CDR3 loop: CASSQGWSLADSYEQYF. The CDR3, as DNA: TGTGCCAGCAGCCAAGGGTGGTCACTAGCGGACTCCTACGAGCAGTACTTC.

At least ten counts were recorded for this clonotype. J is TRBJ2-7 and V is TRBV28; TRBD2 matches 8 bases. The length of the CDR3 is 16 residues. Trimming cost V 5 bases and J 6 bases; bases outside gene matches: 15. The germline V gene encodes CDR1 MDHEN and CDR2 SYDVKM. The CDR3 nucleotides are TGTGCCAGCAGTAAGGAGGGAGGACTAGCTTCTATCGAGCAGTACTTC. It encodes CASSKEGGLASIEQYF.

This clonotype came up a few times. The chain carries TRBV29-1 and TRBJ2-1, with 13 bases matching TRBD2. This CDR3 spans 13 amino acids. Germline CDR1 is SQVTM and CDR2 is ANQGSEA. DNA of the CDR3: TGCAGTGGACTAGCGGGGGCCTACAATGAGCAGTTCTTC. It is translated as CSGLAGAYNEQFF.